The 23 T cell receptor beta chains presented below share a single source sample, sequenced in a study of shared T cell receptors in the human thymus. The table came from immunoSEQ multiplex PCR; TCRdb's copy has only in-frame clones and leaves some out. Of hundreds of thousands of clones listed, approximately 88% were seen once; the top ten hold over 0.008%. The same data also contributed to another study, on human thymus T cells.

The source material was thymocytes. Every receptor here comes from a boy in the first two years of life with a congenital heart defect.

This clone appeared once. The chain carries TRBV20-1 and TRBJ1-1, with unresolved D. The V end was cut by 5 bases, the J end by 6 bases, with 10 bases between. CDR3 length: 11 residues. Germline CDR1 reads DFQATT; CDR2 reads SNEGSKA (reference sequence). CDR3 nucleotides: TGCAGTGCTCGCGGGGAGTCTGAAGCTTTCTTT. Protein: CSARGESEAFF.

The chain is built from TRBV5-1 and TRBJ2-3; TRBD2 matches at 10 bases. CDR3 length: 17 amino acids. Germline CDR1 reads SGHRS; CDR2 reads YFSETQ. Losses at the gene ends were 2 bases for V and 0 bases for J; bases not matched to a gene: 6. In DNA form, the CDR3 reads TGCGCCAGCAGCTTAGAGACTAGCGGGTCTAGCACAGATACGCAGTATTTT. Translation gives CASSLETSGSSTDTQYF.

The CDR3 bases are TGCGCCAGCCTAGGAGGTCGTGACTACGAGCAGTACTTC. Protein: CASLGGRDYEQYF. The rearrangement links TRBV10-2 to TRBJ2-7, with D perhaps matching TRBD2 (5 bases). With 8 bases removed from V and 3 bases from J, the gap between germline ends came to 14 bases. CDR3 length equals 13 residues. Germline V lookup: CDR1 WSHSY, CDR2 SAAADI.

The sample holds one count of this clone. The rearrangement links TRBV7-9 to TRBJ2-7, with TRBD1 as a possible D gene (5 bases). Looked up from germline, CDR1 is SEHNR and CDR2 is FQNEAQ (reference sequence). This CDR3 is 14 amino acids long. V dropped 0 bases and J dropped 3 bases, with 9 bases sitting between them. The CDR3: CASSLAPGNYEQYF. CDR3 nucleotides: TGTGCCAGCAGCTTAGCGCCAGGGAACTACGAGCAGTACTTC.

The chain couples TRBV10-3 to TRBJ2-5; 10 nucleotides line up with TRBD2. There are 16 residues in the CDR3. V gave up 0 bases and J gave up 3 bases; unmatched junction bases: 4. Germline V gives CDR1 ENHRY, CDR2 SYGVKD. The CDR3 nucleotides read TGTGCCATCAGTGAGTCGGGGACTAGCGCCAAAGAGACCCAGTACTTC. The encoded protein is CAISESGTSAKETQYF.

This CDR3 is CASSQTGGRETQYF. CDR3 DNA sequence: TGTGCCAGCAGCCAAACAGGGGGCAGGGAGACCCAGTACTTC. The rearrangement links TRBV11-3 to TRBJ2-5; 9 bases are a match to TRBD1. The ends lost 5 bases at V and 5 bases at J; junction bases unmatched: 6. CDR1 SGHNT and CDR2 YENEEA come from the germline V gene. The CDR3 sequence is 14 residues long.

This clone came up a few times. The chain links TRBV5-1 to TRBJ2-7, with 9 bases aligning to TRBD1. Germline V gives CDR1 SGHRS, CDR2 YFSETQ. Losses at the gene ends were 0 bases for V and 4 bases for J; bases not matched to a gene: 11. The length of the CDR3 is 17 residues. As DNA, the CDR3 is TGCGCCAGCAGCTTGGCCCCCTGGACAGGGGTGAAGTACGAGCAGTACTTC. This encodes CASSLAPWTGVKYEQYF.

CDR3 nucleotide sequence: TGTGCTATCCTACTAGCGGGAGGGCCGAACACCGGGGAGCTGTTTTTT. Translating it yields CAILLAGGPNTGELFF. The rearrangement uses TRBV12-5 and TRBJ2-2; 13 nucleotides match TRBD2. The CDR3 is 16 residues long. The V segment lost 10 bases and the J segment 0 bases; nucleotides outside the gene matches: 5. CDR1 is LGHNT, CDR2 FRNRAP, per germline.

The rearrangement joins TRBV28 to TRBJ2-7, with a weak D call TRBD1 (7 bases). The CDR3 loop spans 14 amino acids. Germline loops: CDR1 MDHEN, CDR2 SYDVKM. V shed 4 bases and J shed 2 bases, with 12 bases lying between them. CDR3 sequence (DNA): TGTGCCAGCAGTTCGTCAGGGGGGACCTACGAGCAGTACTTC. It translates to CASSSSGGTYEQYF.

This chain links TRBV27 with TRBJ2-7; possibly TRBD1 for D (7 bases). The CDR3 length is 14 residues. V lost 5 bases, J lost 1 base, and 12 bases lay in between. Per the germline V gene, CDR1 is MNHEY and CDR2 is SMNVEV (reference sequence). CDR3 region: CASSIQGRSYEQYF. DNA for the CDR3: TGTGCCAGCAGTATACAGGGGAGGTCCTACGAGCAGTACTTC.

This chain links TRBV2 with TRBJ2-3; 12 bases are a match to TRBD2. Germline lookup yields CDR1 SNHLY and CDR2 FYNNEI. With 2 bases clipped from V and 2 bases from J, the junction kept 5 bases outside the gene matches. The CDR3 sequence is 17 residues long. CDR3 nucleotide sequence: TGTGCCAGCAGTGAACCGGGACTAGCGGGTTTCACAGATACGCAGTATTTT. This translates into CASSEPGLAGFTDTQYF.

A few counts support this clone. The CDR3 bases are TGTGCCAGCAGCGCTATTGGAAGGACAGGAAAAGGGGAGCTGTTTTTT. Translated, it gives CASSAIGRTGKGELFF. The V call is TRBV7-9, the J call TRBJ2-2; 7 nucleotides align to TRBD1. With 5 bases clipped from V and 8 bases from J, the junction kept 14 bases outside the gene matches. This CDR3 contains 16 residues. From germline, CDR1 is SEHNR and CDR2 FQNEAQ (reference sequence).

V gene TRBV2 combines with J gene TRBJ2-2; TRBD2 aligns across 11 bases. CDR1 and CDR2 from the germline V gene are SNHLY and FYNNEI. This CDR3 spans 18 amino acids. V trimming: 6 bases; J trimming: 6 bases; junction bases outside the gene matches: 15. The CDR3 loop reads CASSHGYSGRVLPGELFF. The CDR3 nucleotides are TGTGCCAGCAGCCATGGTTATAGCGGGAGGGTCTTGCCCGGGGAGCTGTTTTTT.

The chain carries TRBV6-6 and TRBJ1-4; D is perhaps TRBD1 (5 bases). The germline gives CDR1 MNHNY, CDR2 SVGAGI (reference sequence). Trimming left V 2 bases short and J 3 bases short, with 10 bases between. The CDR3 sequence is 15 residues long. Here the CDR3 DNA reads TGTGCCAGCAGTTACAGGGGCAGACCTAATGAAAAACTGTTTTTT. This encodes CASSYRGRPNEKLFF.

The chain couples TRBV4-1 to TRBJ2-4; TRBD2 matches at 14 bases. Unmatched junction bases numbered 7, after V lost 0 bases and J lost 3 bases. Germline V lookup: CDR1 MGHRA, CDR2 YSYEKL. CDR3 size: 19 residues. The CDR3 loop is CASSQDWGLAGVIKNIQYF. Here the CDR3 DNA reads TGCGCCAGCAGCCAAGATTGGGGACTAGCGGGAGTTATCAAAAACATTCAGTACTTC.

This sequence joins TRBV30 and TRBJ2-1; 10 bases match TRBD2. V was pared by 3 bases and J by 2 bases, with 13 bases of the junction left unmatched. CDR3 length equals 18 residues. In germline, CDR1 is GTSNPN, CDR2 SVGIG (reference sequence). CDR3 amino acids: CAWRGGAGGIRTYNEQFF. The CDR3 bases are TGTGCCTGGAGGGGGGGAGCGGGAGGGATAAGGACCTACAATGAGCAGTTCTTC.

The chain couples TRBV4-2 to TRBJ2-3; the D gene is possibly TRBD2 (5 bases). V was cut by 3 bases and J by 1 base, with 17 bases left in between. The CDR3 sequence is 17 residues long. CDR1 and CDR2 (germline): LGHNA, YNFKEQ. DNA of the CDR3: TGTGCCAGCAGCCAGGAAACTAGTTTCCGACGCACAGATACGCAGTATTTT. Amino acid sequence: CASSQETSFRRTDTQYF.

The chain couples TRBV5-1 to TRBJ2-5, with 10 bases identical to TRBD2. Germline lookup yields CDR1 SGHRS and CDR2 YFSETQ. J gave up 1 base and V 2 bases, and 5 bases lay outside the gene matches. This CDR3 has 16 residues. The CDR3 coding sequence is TGCGCCAGCAGCTTAGATACTAGCGGGATCCAAGAGACCCAGTACTTC. Protein: CASSLDTSGIQETQYF.

V is TRBV5-4 and J is TRBJ1-1, with 8 bases that match TRBD1. This CDR3 comprises 14 residues. Trimming at V came to 5 bases and at J to 0 bases, leaving 3 bases not matched to a gene. The V gene's germline CDR1 is SGHNT and CDR2 YYREEE (reference sequence). The CDR3 sequence: CASSKDRVNTEAFF. CDR3 nucleotide sequence: TGTGCCAGCAGTAAGGACAGGGTGAACACTGAAGCTTTCTTT.

The CDR3 coding sequence is TGTGCCAGCAGTCCCCAGGGGGGCTGGTGGGATACGCAGTATTTT. Protein sequence: CASSPQGGWWDTQYF. The rearrangement joins TRBV25-1 to TRBJ2-3; D may be TRBD1 (7 bases). The CDR3 runs to 15 residues. With 5 bases removed from V and 6 bases from J, the gap between germline ends came to 18 bases. Germline CDR1 reads MGHDK; CDR2 reads SYGVNS.

Regarding this clone: Additional DNA sequences in this sample encode the identical CDR3. The V call is TRBV4-1, the J call TRBJ2-7; 14 positions agree with TRBD2. The CDR3 is made up of 16 amino acids. V dropped 1 base and J dropped 5; count of bases not matched to a gene: 4. Germline V CDR1 and CDR2: MGHRA, YSYEKL. The CDR3, as DNA: TGCGCCAGCAGCCAAGGCGGACTAGCGGGAGGCCACGAGCAGTACTTC. It yields the protein CASSQGGLAGGHEQYF.

The chain carries TRBV9 and TRBJ2-7; the match to TRBD2 covers 11 bases. V shed 2 bases and J 3 bases; nucleotides not matched to a gene: 1. The CDR3 is made up of 14 amino acids. Germline lookup yields CDR1 SGDLS and CDR2 YYNGEE. Here the CDR3 reads CASSVSGRDYEQYF. DNA for the CDR3: TGTGCCAGCAGCGTTAGCGGGAGGGACTACGAGCAGTACTTC.

This clone showed up just once. This sequence joins TRBV5-4 and TRBJ1-6; no definite D call. The V gene lost 2 bases and the J gene lost 4 bases, with 13 bases spanning the gap. CDR1 is SGHNT, CDR2 YYREEE, per germline (reference sequence). The CDR3 extends over 16 amino acids. The CDR3 DNA follows: TGTGCCAGCAGCTTAACGACCGGGGTGTATAATTCACCCCTCCACTTT. Translation: CASSLTTGVYNSPLHF.